The T cell receptor beta chain described here comes from a study of early T cells in non-severe SARS-CoV-2 infection (dated by TCRdb to the early 2020s). Broadly, across the study: Bulk RNA from unsorted whole blood was used for TCR sequencing, so alpha and beta chains could not be paired.

Comment on this clonotype: What this receptor recognizes is not known. It has no much larger one-base neighbor in the sample; base qualities were not kept.

The library was produced with 5' RACE. The reads were generated on a NextSeq 500. To correct for sequencing error and PCR bias, the TCR library protocol tagged individual cDNA molecules with unique molecular identifiers. Sequencing covered both TCR alpha and beta chains, and within each sample the abundances of alpha and beta sequences were tightly co-correlated. The authors processed their data as follows. V gene, J gene and CDR3 annotation of TCR sequences was performed with Decombinator V4. TCRs were defined as expanded if a significant change between any two time points was detected under a Poisson model with p below 0.0001. Abundances of TCRs were expressed as counts per million after normalisation to the total number of TCRs sequenced in each sample. MAIT TCRs were defined by TRAV1-2 paired with TRAJ12, TRAJ20 or TRAJ33, and iNKT TCRs by TRAV10 paired with TRAJ18. VDJdb, accessed 1 November 2021, was searched for CMV, EBV and SARS-CoV-2 annotated TCRs, with TCRs annotated for multiple antigens excluded. The public reads were quality trimmed at Q25 with fastp and then assembled into clones with MiXCR by TCRdb, keeping productive beta chains. Here each entry gathers all rows of one CDR3 protein and keeps the most common genes and DNA. The V and J calls were not made by the authors but by TCRdb's processing. The sample table lists about 61,000 distinct CDR3 sequences, less than 14% of them with a count of one. 1.7% of the sample is in the top ten clones.

General conclusions and limits of the study: Matching against VDJdb was skewed toward anti-spike CD8 responses, likely underestimated virus-specific expansions, and missed private and CD4 specificities.

The study was a case-control design nested within a healthcare worker cohort in London, UK, with weekly nasopharyngeal swab PCR tests and blood sampling. Healthcare workers were recruited between 23 and 31 March 2020, during the week of the UK lockdown, and were followed weekly for up to roughly 15 weeks. Based on the germline V gene (reference sequence), the CDR1 and CDR2 sequences are SGHAT and FQDESV. V lost 5 bases and J lost 1 base, and the count of bases not matched to a germline gene is 7. From cysteine to phenylalanine, the CDR3 is 15 amino acids long. Only the CDR3 DNA stays, 45 bases, in frame from base 1.

The sequence joins TRBV11-1 to TRBJ1-1, and 7 junction bases match TRBD1. Sequencing used whole blood. The source of this sequence is an adult who was a healthcare worker with PCR-confirmed SARS-CoV-2 infection or an uninfected control (not recorded which). The CDR3 amino acid sequence is: CASSPSTGQNTEAFF. The sequenced DNA is TGTGCCAGCAGCCCGTCGACAGGGCAGAACACTGAAGCTTTCTTT.